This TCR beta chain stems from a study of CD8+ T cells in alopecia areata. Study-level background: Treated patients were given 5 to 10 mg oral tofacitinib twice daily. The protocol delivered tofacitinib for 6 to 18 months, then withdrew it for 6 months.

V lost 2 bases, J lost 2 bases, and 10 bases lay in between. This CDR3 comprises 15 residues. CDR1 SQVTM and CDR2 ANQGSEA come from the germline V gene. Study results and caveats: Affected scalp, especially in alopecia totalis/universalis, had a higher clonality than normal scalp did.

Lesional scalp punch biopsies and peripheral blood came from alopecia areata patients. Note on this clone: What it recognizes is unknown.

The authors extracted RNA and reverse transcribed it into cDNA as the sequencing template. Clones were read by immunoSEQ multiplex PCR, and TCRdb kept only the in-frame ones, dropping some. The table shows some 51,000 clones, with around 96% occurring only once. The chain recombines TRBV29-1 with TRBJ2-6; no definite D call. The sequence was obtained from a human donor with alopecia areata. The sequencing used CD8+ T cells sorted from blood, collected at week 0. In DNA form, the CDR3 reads TGCAGCGTTGAATGGTATACGGCTGGGGCCAACGTCCTGACTTTC. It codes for CSVEWYTAGANVLTF.